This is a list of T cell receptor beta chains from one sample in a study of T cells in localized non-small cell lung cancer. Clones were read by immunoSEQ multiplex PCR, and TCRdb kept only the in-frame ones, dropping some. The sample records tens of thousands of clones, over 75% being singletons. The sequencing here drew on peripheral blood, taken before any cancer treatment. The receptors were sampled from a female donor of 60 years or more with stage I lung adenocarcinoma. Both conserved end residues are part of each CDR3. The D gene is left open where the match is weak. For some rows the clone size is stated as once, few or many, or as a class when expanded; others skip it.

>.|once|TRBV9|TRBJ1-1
TGTGCCAGCAGCGTGGCGGATCGAGGCACTGAAGCTTTCTTT
CASSVADRGTEAFF
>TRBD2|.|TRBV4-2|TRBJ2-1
TGTGCCAGCAGCCTTGCCGGGACTAGCTCCTACAATGAGCAGTTCTTC
CASSLAGTSSYNEQFF
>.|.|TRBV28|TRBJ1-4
TGTGCCAGCAGCCAAGGATTGGGGGTAACCCCCTTCACTAATGAAAAACTGTTTTTT
CASSQGLGVTPFTNEKLFF
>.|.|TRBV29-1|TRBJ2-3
TGCAGCGTTGTTCCCGGGAGAAGCACAGATACGCAGTATTTT
CSVVPGRSTDTQYF
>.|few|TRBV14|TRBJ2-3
TGTGCCAGTTCCGCTTTCATTGGGGCAGATACGCAGTATTTT
CASSAFIGADTQYF
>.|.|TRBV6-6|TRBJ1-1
TGTGCCAGCACCTACCGGGAAATGGGGACTGAAGCTTTCTTT
CASTYREMGTEAFF
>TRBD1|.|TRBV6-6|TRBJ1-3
TGTGCCAGCAGTCCTAGGACAGGGGGAAACACCATATATTTT
CASSPRTGGNTIYF
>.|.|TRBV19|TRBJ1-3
TGTGCCAGTAGTATTCGGACAGTCTCTGGAAACACCATATATTTT
CASSIRTVSGNTIYF
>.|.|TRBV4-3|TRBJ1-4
TGCGCCAGCAGCCAATCACCCTCGAATGAAAAACTGTTTTTT
CASSQSPSNEKLFF
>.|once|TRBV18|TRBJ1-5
TGTGCCAGCTCGTCCAGGGGCGGCAATCAGCCCCAGCATTTT
CASSSRGGNQPQHF
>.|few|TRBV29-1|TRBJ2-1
TGCAGCGTTGATATTGGAGGGGTCTACAATGAGCAGTTCTTC
CSVDIGGVYNEQFF
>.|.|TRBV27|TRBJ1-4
TGTGCCAGCAGTTTATCCGGGACATGGGGTGAAAAACTGTTTTTT
CASSLSGTWGEKLFF
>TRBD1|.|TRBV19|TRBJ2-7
TGTGCCAGTAGTGACCCCGGGACAGTCACCTACGAGCAGTACTTC
CASSDPGTVTYEQYF
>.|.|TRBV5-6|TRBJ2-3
TGTGCCAGCAGCGGGGGCTACTACAGAGATACGCAGTATTTT
CASSGGYYRDTQYF
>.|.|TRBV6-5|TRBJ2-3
TGTGCCAGCAGTTACTCTAGCGCAGATACGCAGTATTTT
CASSYSSADTQYF
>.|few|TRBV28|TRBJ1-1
TGTGCCAGCAGTTTACTCATTCAGGGGAACACTGAAGCTTTCTTT
CASSLLIQGNTEAFF
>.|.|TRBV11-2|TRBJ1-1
TGTGCCAGCAGCTTACGGGGACACATGAACACTGAAGCTTTCTTT
CASSLRGHMNTEAFF
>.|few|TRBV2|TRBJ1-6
TGTGCCAGCAGTGAAGCGGGAATGAGGGTTGGCTCACCCCTCCACTTT
CASSEAGMRVGSPLHF
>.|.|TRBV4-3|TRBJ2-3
TGCGCCAGCAGCCAAGATCGGGGGCCAGATACGCAGTATTTT
CASSQDRGPDTQYF
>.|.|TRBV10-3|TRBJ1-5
TGTGCCATCAGTTCCTTTTTGGGCGCCGGCAATCAGCCCCAGCATTTT
CAISSFLGAGNQPQHF
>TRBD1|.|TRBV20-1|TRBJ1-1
TGCAGTGCTTCTCCACAGGGGGCAGCTTTCTTT
CSASPQGAAFF
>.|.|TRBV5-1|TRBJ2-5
TGCGCCAGCACCGCCTGGGGTACCCAAGAGACCCAGTACTTC
CASTAWGTQETQYF